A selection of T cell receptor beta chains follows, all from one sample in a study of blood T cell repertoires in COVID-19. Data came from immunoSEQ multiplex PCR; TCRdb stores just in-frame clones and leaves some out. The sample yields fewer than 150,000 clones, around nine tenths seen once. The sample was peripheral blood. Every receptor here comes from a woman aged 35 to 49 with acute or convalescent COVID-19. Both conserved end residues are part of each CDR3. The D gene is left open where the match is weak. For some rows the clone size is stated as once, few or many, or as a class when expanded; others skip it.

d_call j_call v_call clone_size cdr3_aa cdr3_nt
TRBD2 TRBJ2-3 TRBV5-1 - CASSLRSGGSGRETATQYF TGCGCCAGCAGCTTGAGGTCAGGGGGTAGCGGGAGAGAAACGGCCACGCAGTATTTT
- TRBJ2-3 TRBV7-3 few CASSEKDTQYF TGTGCCAGCAGCGAGAAAGATACGCAGTATTTT
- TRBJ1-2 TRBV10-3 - CAISESGLANYGYTF TGTGCCATCAGTGAGTCCGGTTTAGCTAACTATGGCTACACCTTC
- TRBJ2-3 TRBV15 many CATSSGFYTDTQYF TGTGCCACCAGCAGCGGGTTCTACACAGATACGCAGTATTTT
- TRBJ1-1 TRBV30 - CAWSVQGLLDEAFF TGTGCCTGGAGTGTCCAGGGTTTGCTTGATGAAGCTTTCTTT
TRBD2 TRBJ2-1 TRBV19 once CASRKREGGNEQFF TGTGCCAGTAGGAAGCGGGAGGGGGGGAATGAGCAGTTCTTC
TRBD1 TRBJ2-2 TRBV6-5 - CAISGTGGTGELFF TGTGCCATCTCCGGGACAGGGGGGACCGGGGAGCTGTTTTTT
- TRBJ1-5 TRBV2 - CASTTMGGRNQPQHF TGTGCCAGCACCACTATGGGGGGACGCAATCAGCCCCAGCATTTT
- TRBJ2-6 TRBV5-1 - CASSLGQGVWGVLDGANVLTF TGCGCCAGCAGCTTGGGTCAGGGAGTGTGGGGGGTCCTAGATGGGGCCAACGTCCTGACTTTC
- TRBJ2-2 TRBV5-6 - CASTFGSATGELFF TGTGCCAGCACTTTCGGGAGCGCTACCGGGGAGCTGTTTTTT
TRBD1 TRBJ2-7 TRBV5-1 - CASRERDRELYF TGCGCCAGCAGGGAGAGGGACAGGGAGCTGTACTTC
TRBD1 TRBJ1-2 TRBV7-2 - CASSSYGDSYGYTF TGTGCCAGCAGCTCTTATGGGGACAGCTATGGCTACACCTTC
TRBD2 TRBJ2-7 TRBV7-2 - CASSRTSGTVYSYEQYF TGTGCCAGCAGCAGGACTAGCGGGACTGTCTACTCCTACGAGCAGTACTTC
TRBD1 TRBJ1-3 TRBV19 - CASSMTGLLSGNTIYF TGTGCCAGTAGTATGACAGGGCTACTCTCTGGAAACACCATATATTTT